The clone carrying this T cell receptor (beta chain) occurred a few times. The target antigen is unknown. The ends were cut back, 5 bases at V and 5 bases at J, with 18 bases in the middle. The CDR3 is made up of 15 amino acids. Germline V gives CDR1 MDHEN, CDR2 SYDVKM. A single record per CDR3 protein comes from TCRdb applying MiXCR to the RACE reads. The profile shows just under 65,000 distinct CDR3 sequences, about 11% of them singletons. Noted time point: patch test 3, about 24 weeks after DPC sensitization. Treatment meaning: therapeutic diphenylcyclopropenone sensitization with weekly scalp DPC. Donation of samples came from alopecia patients who were 18 to 70 years old and suitable for DPC. This sample stems from a study of human T cells and chemical hapten exposure. Study summary: Throughout the roughly 22-week study, diphenylcyclopropenone was applied weekly to the patients' scalps.

General study results and limits: With patch test score, the counts of PT1 expanded TCRs showed a positive correlation.

J is TRBJ2-5 and V is TRBV28, with D possibly TRBD1 on 5 matching bases. The receptor comes from a woman aged 25-40 years with alopecia areata. Some clones in this sample may be carry-over from other donors' samples. This specimen was whole blood, taken in connection with sensitization to the hapten diphenylcyclopropenone (DPC). DNA for the CDR3: TGTGCCAGCAGTCTGGACACCACCTGGCGGGAGACCCAGTACTTC. It specifies CASSLDTTWRETQYF.